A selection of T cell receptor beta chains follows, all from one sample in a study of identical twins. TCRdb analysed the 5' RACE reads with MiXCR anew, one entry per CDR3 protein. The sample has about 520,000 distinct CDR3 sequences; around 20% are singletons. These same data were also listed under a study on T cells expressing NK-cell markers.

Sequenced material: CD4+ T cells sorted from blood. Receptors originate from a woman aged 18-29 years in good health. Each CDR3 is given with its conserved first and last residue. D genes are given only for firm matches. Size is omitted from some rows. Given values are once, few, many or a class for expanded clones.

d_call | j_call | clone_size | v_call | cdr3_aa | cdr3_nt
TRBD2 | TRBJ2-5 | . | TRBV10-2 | CAASSSGGQETQYF | TGCGCCGCGTCCTCTAGCGGGGGGCAAGAGACCCAGTACTTC
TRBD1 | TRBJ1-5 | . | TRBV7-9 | CASSGPGTGDQPQHF | TGTGCCAGCAGCGGACCCGGGACAGGGGATCAGCCCCAGCATTTT
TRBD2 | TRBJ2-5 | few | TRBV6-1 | CASSEASGGQETQYF | TGTGCCAGCAGTGAGGCTAGCGGGGGTCAAGAGACCCAGTACTTC
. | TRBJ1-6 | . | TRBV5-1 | CASSWEGGPDSPLHF | TGCGCCAGCAGCTGGGAGGGTGGCCCCGATTCACCCCTCCACTTT
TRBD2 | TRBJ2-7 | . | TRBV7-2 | CASLLRASGNEQYF | TGTGCCAGCCTCCTCCGTGCTAGCGGTAACGAGCAGTACTTC
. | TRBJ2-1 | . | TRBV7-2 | CASGRTSSYNEQFF | TGTGCCAGCGGCAGGACCTCTTCCTACAATGAGCAGTTCTTC
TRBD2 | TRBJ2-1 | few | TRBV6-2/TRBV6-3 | CASTLAGEVYEQFF | TGTGCCAGCACTCTAGCGGGTGAAGTCTATGAGCAGTTCTTC
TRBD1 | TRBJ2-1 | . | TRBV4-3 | CASSHSGTGANEQFF | TGCGCCAGCAGCCACTCCGGGACAGGGGCGAATGAGCAGTTCTTC
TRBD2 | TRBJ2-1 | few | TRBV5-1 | CASSLLPGTKYNEQFF | TGCGCCAGCAGCTTGTTACCCGGGACTAAATACAATGAGCAGTTCTTC
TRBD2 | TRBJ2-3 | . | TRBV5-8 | CASSFLAGDTDTQYF | TGTGCCAGCAGCTTTCTCGCGGGGGACACAGATACGCAGTATTTT
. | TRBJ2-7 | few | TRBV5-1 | CASSFRSGVAYEQYF | TGCGCCAGCAGCTTTCGGTCGGGGGTGGCCTACGAGCAGTACTTC
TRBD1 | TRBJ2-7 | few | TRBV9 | CASSAAGQGAEQYF | TGTGCCAGCAGCGCCGCGGGACAGGGGGCCGAGCAGTACTTC
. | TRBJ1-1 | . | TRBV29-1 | CSVGGEMNTEAFF | TGCAGCGTTGGGGGGGAGATGAACACTGAAGCTTTCTTT
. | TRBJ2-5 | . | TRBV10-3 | CAVGPGGAETQYF | TGTGCTGTAGGCCCGGGGGGCGCAGAGACCCAGTACTTC
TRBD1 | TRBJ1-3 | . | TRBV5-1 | CASSEGQGLGNTIYF | TGCGCCAGCAGCGAGGGACAGGGGCTGGGAAACACCATATATTTT
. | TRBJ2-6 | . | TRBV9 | CASSVATRGVGANVLTF | TGTGCCAGCAGCGTAGCTACTCGGGGCGTTGGGGCCAACGTCCTGACTTTC
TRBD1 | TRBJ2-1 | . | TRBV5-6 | CASSFRTGYSYNEQFF | TGTGCCAGCAGCTTTCGGACAGGCTACTCCTACAATGAGCAGTTCTTC
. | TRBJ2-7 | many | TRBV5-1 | CASSSQGYEQYF | TGTGCCAGCAGCTCACAGGGCTACGAGCAGTACTTC
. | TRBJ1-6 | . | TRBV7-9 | CASSLEPTRIHF | TGTGCCAGCAGCTTAGAACCGACCCGAATCCACTTT
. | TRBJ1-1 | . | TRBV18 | CASSDQKEAFF | TGTGCCAGCTCAGACCAGAAAGAAGCTTTCTTT
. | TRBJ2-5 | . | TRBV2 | CASSGGPDRETQYF | TGTGCCAGCAGCGGGGGGCCCGACCGGGAGACCCAGTACTTC
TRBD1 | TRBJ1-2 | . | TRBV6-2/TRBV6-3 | CASRPGQLNGYTF | TGTGCCAGCAGGCCGGGACAGCTAAATGGCTACACCTTC
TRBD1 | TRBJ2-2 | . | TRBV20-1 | CSAANRGTGELFF | TGCAGTGCCGCCAACAGGGGAACCGGGGAGCTGTTTTTT
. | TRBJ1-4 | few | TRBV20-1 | CSARAGLDEKLFF | TGCAGTGCTAGAGCGGGGCTCGATGAAAAACTGTTTTTT
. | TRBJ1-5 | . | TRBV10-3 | CAVREHEFGYSNQPQHF | TGTGCCGTACGGGAACACGAATTCGGATATAGCAATCAGCCCCAGCATTTT
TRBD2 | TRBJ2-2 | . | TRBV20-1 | CSARVGTSGVTGELFF | TGCAGTGCTAGAGTCGGGACTAGCGGAGTTACCGGGGAGCTGTTTTTT
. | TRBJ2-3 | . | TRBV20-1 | CSVHGSGTDTQYF | TGCAGTGTCCACGGGAGTGGTACAGATACGCAGTATTTT
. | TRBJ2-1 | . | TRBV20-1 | CCAPRTDRPLSYNEQFF | TGCTGTGCTCCGAGGACGGACAGACCGCTTTCCTACAATGAGCAATTCTTC
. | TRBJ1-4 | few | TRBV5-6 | CASSREQGEKLFF | TGTGCCAGCAGCCGCGAACAGGGAGAAAAACTGTTTTTT
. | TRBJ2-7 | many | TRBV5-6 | CASSRDRSSYEQYF | TGTGCCAGCAGCCGTGACAGGAGCTCCTACGAGCAGTACTTC
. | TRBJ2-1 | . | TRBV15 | CATSREPPWGYNEQFF | TGTGCCACCAGCAGAGAACCACCCTGGGGCTACAATGAGCAGTTCTTC
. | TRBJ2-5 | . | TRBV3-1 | CASSQDLRPQYF | TGTGCCAGCAGCCAAGATCTCCGTCCCCAGTACTTC
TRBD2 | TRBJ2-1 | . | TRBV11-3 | CASSLLAGGPTYNEQFF | TGTGCCAGCAGCTTACTAGCGGGGGGACCGACCTACAATGAGCAGTTCTTC
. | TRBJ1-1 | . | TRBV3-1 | CASSQAGDNTEAFF | TGTGCCAGCAGCCAAGCGGGAGACAATACTGAAGCTTTCTTT
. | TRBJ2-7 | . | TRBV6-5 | CASSNRGRGEHYEQYF | TGTGCCAGCAGTAACCGGGGTAGGGGCGAGCACTACGAGCAGTACTTC
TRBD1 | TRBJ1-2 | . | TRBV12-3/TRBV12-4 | CASSSRTGGAYQRGYTF | TGTGCCAGCAGTTCTCGGACAGGGGGCGCTTATCAGAGGGGCTACACCTTC
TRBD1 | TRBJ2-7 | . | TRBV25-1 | CASSRTGFVSYEQYF | TGTGCCAGCAGCCGGACAGGGTTCGTCTCCTACGAGCAGTACTTC
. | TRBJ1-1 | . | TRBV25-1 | CASSESGRPTEAFF | TGTGCCAGCAGTGAATCTGGGAGGCCCACTGAAGCTTTCTTT
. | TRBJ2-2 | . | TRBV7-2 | CASSTRRNTGELFF | TGTGCCAGCAGCACCCGACGGAACACCGGGGAGCTGTTTTTT
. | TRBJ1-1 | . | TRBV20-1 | CSARGVGVGNTEAFF | TGCAGTGCTAGAGGGGTAGGGGTCGGGAACACTGAAGCTTTCTTT
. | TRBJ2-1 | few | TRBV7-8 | CASSLQVYSYNEQFF | TGTGCCAGCAGCCTACAGGTTTACTCCTACAATGAGCAGTTCTTC
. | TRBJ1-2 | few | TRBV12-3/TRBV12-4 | CASTPNSGGYTF | TGTGCCAGCACCCCGAACAGCGGGGGCTACACCTTC
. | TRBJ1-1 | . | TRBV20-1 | CSASFFGGRSEAFF | TGCAGTGCTAGTTTTTTCGGGGGGCGCTCTGAAGCTTTCTTT
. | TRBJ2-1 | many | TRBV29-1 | CSVRGGNEQFF | TGCAGCGTTAGGGGGGGGAATGAGCAGTTCTTC
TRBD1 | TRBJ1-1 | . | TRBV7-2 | CASSFAGRGQTEAFF | TGTGCCAGCAGCTTCGCGGGGAGGGGGCAAACTGAAGCTTTCTTT
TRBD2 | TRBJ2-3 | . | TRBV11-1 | CASSLGAGGPLSTDTQYF | TGTGCCAGCAGCTTAGGAGCGGGGGGACCCCTTAGCACAGATACGCAGTATTTT
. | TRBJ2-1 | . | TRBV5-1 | CASSLDINEQFF | TGCGCCAGCAGCTTGGACATCAATGAGCAGTTCTTC
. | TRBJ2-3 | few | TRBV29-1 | CSIRGGDTDTQYF | TGCAGCATAAGGGGTGGAGACACAGATACGCAGTATTTT
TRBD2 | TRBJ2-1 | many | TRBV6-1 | CASSPSGKSYNEQFF | TGTGCCAGCAGTCCCAGCGGGAAATCCTACAATGAGCAGTTCTTC
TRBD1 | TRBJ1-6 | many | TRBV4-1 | CASGYRDRDNSPLHF | TGCGCCAGCGGTTACCGGGACAGGGATAATTCACCCCTCCACTTT
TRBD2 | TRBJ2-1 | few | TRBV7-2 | CASNPGGVNEQFF | TGTGCCAGCAACCCGGGAGGGGTTAATGAGCAGTTCTTC
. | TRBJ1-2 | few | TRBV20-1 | CSARSRGDYGYTF | TGCAGTGCTAGAAGTCGTGGGGACTATGGCTACACCTTC
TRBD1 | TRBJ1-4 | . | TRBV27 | CASRQTGANEKLFF | TGTGCCAGCAGGCAGACAGGGGCGAATGAAAAACTGTTTTTT
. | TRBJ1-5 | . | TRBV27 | CASSSGGTSNQPQHF | TGTGCCAGCAGTAGCGGGGGGACGAGCAATCAGCCCCAGCATTTT
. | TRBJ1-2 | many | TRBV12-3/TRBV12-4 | CASSYGTGYTF | TGTGCCAGCAGTTACGGTACTGGCTACACCTTC
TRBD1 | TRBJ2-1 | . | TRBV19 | CASSIDLGTGHNEQFF | TGTGCCAGTAGTATAGATCTGGGGACAGGCCACAATGAGCAGTTCTTC
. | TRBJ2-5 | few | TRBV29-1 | CSVLMGPETQYF | TGCAGCGTTCTGATGGGTCCGGAGACCCAGTACTTC